This T cell receptor beta chain is from a study of human T cells and chemical hapten exposure (dated by TCRdb to the early 2020s). As for the study more broadly: For sensitization, 2% DPC in acetone was applied to an approximately 2 cm by approximately 2 cm area of upper inner arm skin. Throughout the roughly 25-week study period, patients were also given weekly therapeutic DPC doses on the scalp. Patch tests used Finn chambers with 0.01% DPC on the upper back, scored after 6 days by International Contact Dermatitis Research Group standards. The mostly female patient cohort included alopecia areata with under or over 50% scalp involvement, alopecia totalis and alopecia universalis. Libraries were combined into a pool for sequencing, and differences in TCR yield between samples came mainly from small differences in library volumes within the pool. In alopecia patients, the study followed how the peripheral blood TCR repertoire changed in vivo over primary and secondary sensitization to diphenylcyclopropenone (DPC), a hapten. Blood was sampled from patients pre-sensitization (week 0) and at 2, 6 and about 24 weeks after DPC sensitization. Some 29 alopecia patients gave blood for TCR sequencing at one to four time points (pre-sensitization, 2, 6 and 24 weeks). Study-wide conclusions, independent of this receptor: After repeated subsampling, the strength of the expansion versus patch-test correlation and the threshold at which it became significant changed. No change with DPC sensitization was found in the number of TCRs above 1 in 1000 frequency, and no evidence of global repertoire structure alterations was found. Significantly more large CDR3 similarity clusters were formed by expanded TCRs than by pre-sensitization or healthy control sets, consistent with antigen-driven responses. Patch test score was positively correlated with the number of PT1 expanded TCRs, with significance at thresholds 8, 16 and 32 but not at 4. Because all patients had alopecia, a presumed autoimmune disease, the immune response of the patients might differ from that of healthy individuals.

The method behind the library was RACE. This sample was sequenced with a NextSeq 500. During library preparation, unique molecular identifiers were attached to individual cDNA molecules so that TCRs could be counted quantitatively and reproducibly. Each blood RNA sample was used to sequence both TCR alpha and TCR beta chains. The original pipeline was this. The median number of TCRs per sample was some 100,000, ranging from 23,224 to 690,600. V, J and CDR3 annotation of the TCR reads was performed with the Decombinator software suite. To make PS versus PT1 abundance plots, every sample was subsampled to the same number of TCRs (28,000). TCRs were defined as expanded if absent before sensitization and observed at least eight times at the 2-week time point. TCRdb reanalyzed the raw reads on its own, using fastp at Q25 for trimming and MiXCR for clone calling, and kept in-frame beta chains. Each entry merges the rows of one CDR3 protein and shows their most common DNA and genes. The V and J calls follow TCRdb's processing rather than the paper's. The sample contains 340,000 or so distinct CDR3 sequences, around 7% of them found a single time. The top ten clonotypes cover 7.5% to 9% of the sample.

This clonotype was counted many times. This receptor's antigen is unknown. The input lacks base qualities; no much larger clone sits a single base away. The germline V gene specifies KGHDR as CDR1 and SFDVKD as CDR2. A distance of 15 bases separates the germline ends of V and J, which lose 3 bases and 1 base respectively. From cysteine to phenylalanine, the CDR3 is 17 amino acids long. Left in the record is the CDR3 DNA by itself, 51 bases read in frame from the first base. What the time point label conveys for this sample: patch test 1, 2 weeks after DPC sensitization. The treatment or condition label for this specimen denotes: therapeutic diphenylcyclopropenone sensitization with weekly scalp DPC. At each patch-test visit, blood was drawn before the patch test was applied. Patients were considered eligible if aged 18 to 70, diagnosed with alopecia and deemed suitable for DPC therapy, and patients were excluded if pregnant. Unfractionated whole blood was collected in Tempus Blood RNA tubes, and total RNA was extracted from that blood.

Sequenced material: whole blood, taken in connection with sensitization to the hapten diphenylcyclopropenone (DPC). This clonotype was sampled from a woman in her late teens or twenties with alopecia areata. Some clones in this sample may be carry-over from other donors' samples. The chain is encoded by TRBV24-1 joined to TRBJ2-1; the D gene is perhaps TRBD1, on 5 matching bases. The DNA sequence is given as TGTGCCACCAGTGATAGGCTGGACACCTCTTCCTACAATGAGCAGTTCTTC. This encodes CATSDRLDTSSYNEQFF.